A single sample gave rise to the 19 T cell receptor beta chains below, sequenced in a study of CD8+ T cells in alopecia areata. RNA extraction and reverse transcription yielded cDNA as sequencing template. Using immunoSEQ multiplex PCR, the repertoire was profiled, and TCRdb retains in-frame clones only, with some absent. The table lists some 200,000 clones, 55% to 70% of them singletons. Treatment meaning: oral pan-JAK inhibitor, 5-10 mg twice daily. This specimen was CD4+ T cells sorted from blood, taken at week 4, from a patient treated with tofacitinib. The source is a human donor with alopecia areata.

This clone showed up just once. The chain recombines TRBV6-1 with TRBJ1-6; TRBD1 matches 9 bases. The CDR3 is 16 amino acids. The ends lost 4 bases at V and 11 bases at J; junction bases unmatched: 12. Germline lookup yields CDR1 MNHNS and CDR2 SASEGT. In DNA form, the CDR3 reads TGTGCCAGCAGTGCTGAACAGGGGGCGAGCGCGACACCCCTCCACTTT. Translated, it gives CASSAEQGASATPLHF.

The V and J genes are TRBV19 and TRBJ1-5; the D is unclear. The CDR3 sequence is 12 residues long. V was pared by 6 bases and J by 5 bases, with 8 bases between. Germline CDR1 is LNHDA and CDR2 is SQIVND (reference sequence). The CDR3 spells CASRFGDQPQHF. The CDR3 region has the DNA TGTGCCAGTAGGTTCGGAGATCAGCCCCAGCATTTT.

The rearrangement links TRBV5-1 to TRBJ2-6; perhaps TRBD1 as D (6 bases). Germline V gene lookup returns CDR1 SGHRS and CDR2 YFSETQ. This CDR3 region has 19 residues. V lost 2 bases and J lost 0, with 18 bases in between. DNA for the CDR3: TGCGCCAGCAGCTTAAGACAGGTTGCTCCGCTCTCTGGGGCCAACGTCCTGACTTTC. It translates to CASSLRQVAPLSGANVLTF.

V usage is TRBV19 and J usage is TRBJ1-6, with 12 bases lining up with TRBD1. The CDR3 spans 15 residues. CDR1 is LNHDA and CDR2 is SQIVND in the germline V gene (reference sequence). V was pared by 6 bases and J by 7 bases, with 4 bases of the junction left unmatched. Written as DNA, the CDR3 is TGTGCCAGTAGGGAGGGACAGGGGGCGAATTCACCCCTCCACTTT. As protein: CASREGQGANSPLHF.

The chain couples TRBV5-1 to TRBJ1-1; D remains ambiguous. Trimming took off 2 bases at V and 5 bases at J, with 13 bases between the two ends. The germline gives CDR1 SGHRS, CDR2 YFSETQ. The CDR3 covers 14 residues. CDR3 loop: CASSFRQERTEAFF. The CDR3 DNA reads TGCGCCAGCAGCTTTAGGCAGGAAAGGACTGAAGCTTTCTTT.

The chain uses TRBV29-1 and TRBJ2-1; D remains ambiguous. Trimming took 8 bases from V and 0 from J, leaving 14 bases between them. Germline loops: CDR1 SQVTM, CDR2 ANQGSEA. CDR3 length equals 14 residues. The CDR3 protein is CSIFARSSYNEQFF. As DNA, the CDR3 is TGCAGCATATTTGCGAGGAGCTCCTACAATGAGCAGTTCTTC.

The gene calls are TRBV29-1 and TRBJ2-5; 9 bases line up with TRBD1. The CDR3 runs to 13 residues. Looked up from germline, CDR1 is SQVTM and CDR2 is ANQGSEA. Trimming took 6 bases from V and 4 from J; bases not matched to a gene: 6. The CDR3 DNA reads as TGCAGCGTGCCCCCGACAGGGGGAGAGACCCAGTACTTC. This translates into CSVPPTGGETQYF.

The chain is built from TRBV7-2 and TRBJ2-5; TRBD2 is a possible D gene (6 bases). Germline V gene data show CDR1 as SGHTA and CDR2 as FQGNSA. The CDR3 covers 14 residues. V lost 1 base and J lost 0, with 6 bases in between. The CDR3 region is CASSLGGDQETQYF. CDR3 DNA: TGTGCCAGCAGCTTAGGCGGGGACCAAGAGACCCAGTACTTC.

The chain is built from TRBV7-8 and TRBJ1-1; tentative D call: TRBD1 (6 bases). The CDR3 has 13 residues. The V gene's germline CDR1 is SGHVS and CDR2 FQNEAQ. V lost 5 bases, J lost 11 bases, and 18 bases lay in between. The CDR3 sequence: CASSLEPQGKAFF. The CDR3 DNA is TGTGCCAGCAGCCTGGAGCCTCAGGGGAAGGCTTTCTTT.

This sequence joins TRBV5-1 and TRBJ1-1; D call uncertain. Trimming removed 2 bases from V and 1 base from J, with 12 bases in between. The CDR3 has 15 amino acids. Per the germline V gene, CDR1 is SGHRS and CDR2 is YFSETQ. CDR3 residues: CASSFSGLRNTEAFF. The CDR3 DNA follows: TGCGCCAGCAGCTTTTCAGGACTACGGAACACTGAAGCTTTCTTT. Full variable domain (outside the CDR3, taken from reference TRBV5-1 and TRBJ1-1): KAGVTQTPRYLIKTRGQQVTLSCSPISGHRSVSWYQQTPGQGLQFLFEYFSETQRNKGNFPGRFSGRQFSNSRSEMNVSTLELGDSALYLCASSFSGLRNTEAFFGQGTRLTVV.

This chain links TRBV5-1 with TRBJ1-6, with TRBD1 as a possible D gene (6 bases). V dropped 0 bases and J dropped 8 bases, with 9 bases sitting between them. This CDR3 is built from 14 residues. Germline values: CDR1 SGHRS, CDR2 YFSETQ. CDR3 sequence (DNA): TGCGCCAGCAGCTTGGACGGGACACATTCACCCCTCCACTTT. Translation gives CASSLDGTHSPLHF.

CDR3 residues: CSVEAAGNTEAFF. The DNA of the CDR3 is TGCAGCGTTGAGGCCGCAGGGAACACTGAAGCTTTCTTT. This chain connects TRBV29-1 to TRBJ1-1, with D unclear. The V end lost 3 bases, the J end lost 1 base, and 9 bases lay between the germline ends. Germline V gene lookup returns CDR1 SQVTM and CDR2 ANQGSEA. There are 13 residues in the CDR3. Full variable domain (missing parts from reference TRBV29-1 and TRBJ1-1): SAVISQKPSRDICQRGTSLTIQCQVDSQVTMMFWYRQQPGQSLTLIATANQGSEATYESGFVIDKFPISRPNLTFSTLTVSNMSPEDSSIYLCSVEAAGNTEAFFGQGTRLTVV.

The chain recombines TRBV9 with TRBJ1-2; D is unclear. Trimming removed 0 bases at V and 5 bases at J, with 5 bases between. The CDR3 is made up of 12 amino acids. Germline V CDR1 and CDR2: SGDLS, YYNGEE. The DNA of the CDR3 is TGTGCCAGCAGCGTAGTTCGGTATGGCTACACCTTC. Amino acid sequence: CASSVVRYGYTF.

The chain joins TRBV27 to TRBJ1-5; D is perhaps TRBD1 (6 bases). Looked up from germline, CDR1 is MNHEY and CDR2 is SMNVEV (reference sequence). The CDR3 totals 13 residues. Trimming left V 6 bases short and J 7 bases short, with 13 bases between. CDR3 bases: TGTGCCAGCAGCCCACAGGGCGGCCAGCCCCAGCATTTT. It yields the protein CASSPQGGQPQHF.

The V and J genes are TRBV30 and TRBJ1-1; TRBD1 aligns across 10 bases. The J segment lost 2 bases and the V segment lost 1 base, leaving 7 bases of the junction unmatched. The CDR3 spans 16 residues. From germline, CDR1 is GTSNPN and CDR2 SVGIG (reference sequence). The CDR3 protein is CAWSARDRGYNTEAFF. The CDR3, as DNA: TGTGCCTGGAGTGCCCGGGACAGGGGATACAACACTGAAGCTTTCTTT.

This sequence joins TRBV7-9 and TRBJ1-3; 8 nucleotides agree with TRBD1. The germline V gene has CDR1 SEHNR and CDR2 FQNEAQ (reference sequence). After removal of 1 base from V and 2 bases from J, the junction contained 1 base not matched to a gene. CDR3 length equals 15 residues. CDR3: CASSLETGAGNTIYF. The CDR3 DNA reads TGTGCCAGCAGCTTAGAGACAGGGGCTGGAAACACCATATATTTT.

This clone was recorded a few times. The chain carries TRBV10-3 and TRBJ2-5; perhaps D is TRBD1 or TRBD2 (5 bases each). The V gene's germline CDR1 is ENHRY and CDR2 SYGVKD. This CDR3 comprises 13 residues. Trimming took off 10 bases at V and 4 bases at J, with 16 bases between the two ends. CDR3 DNA: TGTGCCACCCTCAGGGACCCGGGAGAGACCCAGTACTTC. Translating it yields CATLRDPGETQYF.

The chain carries TRBV18 and TRBJ1-1, with D tentatively TRBD1 (5 bases). The CDR3 contains 14 residues. Trimming pared 4 bases from V and 5 bases from J, leaving 14 bases between. Germline V gives CDR1 KGHSH, CDR2 LQKENI. CDR3 residues: CASSLPGARTEAFF. The DNA of the CDR3 is TGTGCCAGCTCACTTCCCGGGGCCAGGACTGAAGCTTTCTTT.

The rearrangement joins TRBV5-1 to TRBJ2-2; D possibly corresponds to TRBD1 (6 bases). V lost 2 bases and J lost 6, with 8 bases in between. Looked up from germline, CDR1 is SGHRS and CDR2 is YFSETQ. This CDR3 has 13 amino acids. CDR3 region: CASSLQGPGELFF. In DNA form, the CDR3 reads TGCGCCAGCAGCTTACAGGGCCCCGGGGAGCTGTTTTTT.